This TCR beta chain came from a study of CD8 T cells in Susac syndrome. Reverse transcription of roughly 0.5 to 1 ug RNA used random hexamers. TCRdb used MiXCR to reprocess the immunoSEQ multiplex PCR reads, holding one entry per CDR3 protein. The sample lists around 150,000 distinct CDR3 sequences, about 93% occurring once. The controls, all healthy donors, were matched for age and sex. The CD8+ and CD4+ T cells were isolated magnetically using a negative isolation approach, whereas the TEMRA cells were enriched by FACS. CDR3 length: 14 residues. Trimming shortened V by 2 bases and J by 4 bases, and 12 bases separated the two germline ends. Germline CDR1 reads SGDLS; CDR2 reads YYNGEE.

The TCR sequence derives from a human donor in good health. The specimen sequenced was CD8+ T cells from PBMCs. The chain recombines TRBV9 with TRBJ1-1; TRBD1 might be the D (5 bases). The CDR3 is CASSVEGRRTEAFF. The CDR3 DNA reads TGTGCCAGCAGCGTTGAGGGGCGTCGCACTGAAGCTTTCTTT. The complete variable domain, with remaining parts taken from reference TRBV9 and TRBJ1-1, reads DSGVTQTPKHLITATGQRVTLRCSPRSGDLSVYWYQQSLDQGLQFLIQYYNGEERAKGNILERFSAQQFPDLHSELNLSSLELGDSALYFCASSVEGRRTEAFFGQGTRLTVV.